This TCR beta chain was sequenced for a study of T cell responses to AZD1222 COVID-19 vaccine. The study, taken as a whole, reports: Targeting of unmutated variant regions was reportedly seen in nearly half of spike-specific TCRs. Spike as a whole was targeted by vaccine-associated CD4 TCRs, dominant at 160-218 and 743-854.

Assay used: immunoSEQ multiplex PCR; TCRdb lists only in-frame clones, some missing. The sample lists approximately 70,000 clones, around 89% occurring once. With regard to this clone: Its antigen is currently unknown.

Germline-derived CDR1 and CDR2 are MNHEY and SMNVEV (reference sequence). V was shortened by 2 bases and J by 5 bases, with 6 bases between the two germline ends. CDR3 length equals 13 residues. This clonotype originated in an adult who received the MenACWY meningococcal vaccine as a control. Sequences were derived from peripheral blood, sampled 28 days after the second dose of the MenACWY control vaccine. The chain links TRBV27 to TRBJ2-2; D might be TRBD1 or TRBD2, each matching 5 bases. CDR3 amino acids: CASSLGGTGELFF. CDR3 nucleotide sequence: TGTGCCAGCAGTTTAGGGGGTACCGGGGAGCTGTTTTTT.